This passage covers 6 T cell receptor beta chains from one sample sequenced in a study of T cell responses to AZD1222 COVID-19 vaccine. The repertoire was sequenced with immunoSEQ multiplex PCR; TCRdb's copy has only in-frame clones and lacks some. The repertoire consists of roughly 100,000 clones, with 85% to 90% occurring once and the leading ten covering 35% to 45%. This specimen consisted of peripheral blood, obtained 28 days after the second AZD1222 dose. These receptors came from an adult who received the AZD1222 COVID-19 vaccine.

CDR3 sequence (DNA): TGTGCCACCAGTGAGGGACAAGTGGGCTACAATGAGCAGTTCTTC. This gives the protein CATSEGQVGYNEQFF. The rearrangement links TRBV24-1 to TRBJ2-1; D possibly corresponds to TRBD1 (6 bases). Trimming took 4 bases from V and 3 from J, leaving 12 bases between them. Looked up from germline, CDR1 is KGHDR and CDR2 is SFDVKD. The CDR3 is made up of 15 amino acids.

The CDR3 spells CSAMDDRVGGQPQHF. In DNA form, the CDR3 reads TGCAGCGCCATGGATGACAGGGTGGGGGGTCAGCCCCAGCATTTT. This chain joins TRBV29-1 and TRBJ1-5; 7 bases agree with TRBD1. Trimming removed 7 bases from V and 6 bases from J; junction bases left unmatched: 15. Germline assignment: CDR1 SQVTM and CDR2 ANQGSEA. This CDR3 has 15 amino acids.

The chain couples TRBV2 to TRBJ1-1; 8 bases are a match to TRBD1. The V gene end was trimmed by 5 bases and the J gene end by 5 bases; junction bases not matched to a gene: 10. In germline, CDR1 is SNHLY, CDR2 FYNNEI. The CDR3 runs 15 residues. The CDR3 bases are TGTGCCAGCAGTCCCGAGTCAGGGGGCGCGACTGAAGCTTTCTTT. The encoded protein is CASSPESGGATEAFF.

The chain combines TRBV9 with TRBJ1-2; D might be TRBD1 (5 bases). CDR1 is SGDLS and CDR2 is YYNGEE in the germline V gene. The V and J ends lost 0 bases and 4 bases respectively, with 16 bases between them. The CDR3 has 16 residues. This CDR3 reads CASSVAPGPATYGYTF. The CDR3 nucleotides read TGTGCCAGCAGCGTAGCGCCGGGGCCAGCGACCTATGGCTACACCTTC.

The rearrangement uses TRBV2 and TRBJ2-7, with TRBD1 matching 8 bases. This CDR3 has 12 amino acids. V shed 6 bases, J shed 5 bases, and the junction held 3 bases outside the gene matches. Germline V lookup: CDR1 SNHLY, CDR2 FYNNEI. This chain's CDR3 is CASRGQADEQYF. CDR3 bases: TGTGCCAGCAGGGGACAGGCAGACGAGCAGTACTTC.

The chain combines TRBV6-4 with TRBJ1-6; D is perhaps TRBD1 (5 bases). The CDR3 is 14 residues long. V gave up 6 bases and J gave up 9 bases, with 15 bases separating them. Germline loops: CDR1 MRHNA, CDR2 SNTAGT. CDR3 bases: TGTGCCAGCAGGCCGTTTTTGGGGGTTTCACCCCTCCACTTT. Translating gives CASRPFLGVSPLHF.